The TCR beta chain described here comes from a study of T cells in Graves' hyperthyroidism and ophthalmopathy (dated by TCRdb to the late 2010s). Regarding the complete study: Peripheral blood was collected at initial diagnosis, before any treatment. The 100 or so discovery patients were divided at random into training and test sets in a 7:3 ratio. Thyroid tissue and blood T-cell repertoires from roughly 6 Graves' hyperthyroidism patients were also compared in the study. Whether ophthalmopathy could be predicted prospectively was tested in an independent validation cohort made up of 18 to 20 hyperthyroidism patients plus 17 patients who later progressed to ophthalmopathy. To identify TCR V-J signatures that set the groups apart, the researchers used a discovery cohort of 100 patients, made up of some 41 with Graves' ophthalmopathy and 57 with stable Graves' hyperthyroidism. The paper reports TCR Vbeta CDR3 sequencing of fewer than 150 peripheral blood samples: around 41 ophthalmopathy, approximately 74 hyperthyroidism and about 17 progressor patients. Once sampling was done, hyperthyroidism patients were given methimazole at a starting dose of 30 mg daily, whereas ophthalmopathy patients were given high-dose intravenous methylprednisolone. What the authors observed across the whole study: In cross-validation, a model built on a 13 V-J signature told ophthalmopathy apart from stable hyperthyroidism with approximately 90% sensitivity and roughly 81% specificity, and in testing the same model reached 80%/75%. In validation, the model predicted progression to ophthalmopathy with over 60% sensitivity and approximately 74% specificity, a median of 6.5 months before onset. Most expanded thyroid clonotypes (frequency above 0.001) were also found in blood, which suggests that blood repertoires may mirror thyroid immune responses. No statistical method was used to fix the sample size in advance, and group allocation was not hidden from the investigators.

The germline V gene (reference sequence) yields MNHEY for CDR1 and SMNVEV for CDR2. From cysteine to phenylalanine, the CDR3 is 14 amino acids long. Of all the DNA, just the CDR3 is kept, 42 bases in frame from base 1. The trim is 6 bases for V and 2 bases for J, with a gap of 13 bases between the germline ends. Ophthalmopathy patients had moderately to severely active disease, with a Clinical Activity Score of 3 or more, a NOSPECS grade of 4 or more, and a disease duration of less than 3 months. Exclusion was applied to patients with uncontrolled infections, other autoimmune diseases, pregnancy or lactation. Diagnoses were based on clinical symptoms, serum thyroxine and TRAb, thyroid ultrasound and orbital computed tomography. PBMCs were separated from approximately 9.9 ml of fresh peripheral blood using Ficoll-Paque density gradient centrifugation. Total RNA was extracted using Trizol reagent, and RNA quality was assessed on an Agilent 2100 Bioanalyzer.

A word on this clonotype: What this receptor recognizes is not known. Base qualities are not at hand, and no much larger clone is one base apart.

The TCR beta CDR3 regions were amplified from RNA transcripts. The first round of RT-PCR for the TCR CDR3 was performed with the HTBI primer set and the Qiagen OneStep RT-PCR kit. Libraries were constructed in a second round of multiplex PCR, after which size selection and purification were carried out. The libraries were sequenced on an Illumina HiSeq2000 using paired-end 100 bp reads. The authors' analysis ran thus. Raw data were processed with SOAPnuke, discarding reads with adapters, uncalled bases, mean Phred below 15, or no exact constant-primer or identifier match. COPE v1.2.5 was used to merge the high-quality paired reads, and each unique nucleotide sequence was defined as a clonotype. MiTCR v1.1 was used to align the clonotypes against IMGT TRBV, TRBD and TRBJ reference segments. The analysis was restricted to V-J combinations with a frequency above 0.0001, which together covered about 99% of the repertoires. A TCS score was defined as the ratio of F50 (clonal expansion) to E x V (chaos), with BLOSUM62-based TCRdist applied between CDR3 peptides within each V-J. Welch's t-statistics and random forest reduced approximately 520 V-J features to about 12, which were used in a naive Bayes classifier (R e1071). The raw public reads went through TCRdb reprocessing: fastp at Q25, MiXCR clone calling, in-frame beta chains kept. Rows are unified per CDR3 protein, each entry keeping the most common DNA and genes. The V and J calls shown here were made by TCRdb, not taken from the authors' results. Within this sample are 500,000 to 800,000 distinct CDR3 sequences, with around 15% of them counted one time only. The ten top clones hold around 12% of the sample.

This receptor was identified in a woman between 45 and 60 years old with Graves' ophthalmopathy. The sequenced sample was blood. Recombination linked TRBV27 to TRBJ1-2; possibly the D gene is TRBD1, per 5 matching bases. The sequenced DNA: TGTGCCAGCAGGGAACCGGGACGGAACTATGGCTACACCTTC. The encoded protein is CASREPGRNYGYTF.